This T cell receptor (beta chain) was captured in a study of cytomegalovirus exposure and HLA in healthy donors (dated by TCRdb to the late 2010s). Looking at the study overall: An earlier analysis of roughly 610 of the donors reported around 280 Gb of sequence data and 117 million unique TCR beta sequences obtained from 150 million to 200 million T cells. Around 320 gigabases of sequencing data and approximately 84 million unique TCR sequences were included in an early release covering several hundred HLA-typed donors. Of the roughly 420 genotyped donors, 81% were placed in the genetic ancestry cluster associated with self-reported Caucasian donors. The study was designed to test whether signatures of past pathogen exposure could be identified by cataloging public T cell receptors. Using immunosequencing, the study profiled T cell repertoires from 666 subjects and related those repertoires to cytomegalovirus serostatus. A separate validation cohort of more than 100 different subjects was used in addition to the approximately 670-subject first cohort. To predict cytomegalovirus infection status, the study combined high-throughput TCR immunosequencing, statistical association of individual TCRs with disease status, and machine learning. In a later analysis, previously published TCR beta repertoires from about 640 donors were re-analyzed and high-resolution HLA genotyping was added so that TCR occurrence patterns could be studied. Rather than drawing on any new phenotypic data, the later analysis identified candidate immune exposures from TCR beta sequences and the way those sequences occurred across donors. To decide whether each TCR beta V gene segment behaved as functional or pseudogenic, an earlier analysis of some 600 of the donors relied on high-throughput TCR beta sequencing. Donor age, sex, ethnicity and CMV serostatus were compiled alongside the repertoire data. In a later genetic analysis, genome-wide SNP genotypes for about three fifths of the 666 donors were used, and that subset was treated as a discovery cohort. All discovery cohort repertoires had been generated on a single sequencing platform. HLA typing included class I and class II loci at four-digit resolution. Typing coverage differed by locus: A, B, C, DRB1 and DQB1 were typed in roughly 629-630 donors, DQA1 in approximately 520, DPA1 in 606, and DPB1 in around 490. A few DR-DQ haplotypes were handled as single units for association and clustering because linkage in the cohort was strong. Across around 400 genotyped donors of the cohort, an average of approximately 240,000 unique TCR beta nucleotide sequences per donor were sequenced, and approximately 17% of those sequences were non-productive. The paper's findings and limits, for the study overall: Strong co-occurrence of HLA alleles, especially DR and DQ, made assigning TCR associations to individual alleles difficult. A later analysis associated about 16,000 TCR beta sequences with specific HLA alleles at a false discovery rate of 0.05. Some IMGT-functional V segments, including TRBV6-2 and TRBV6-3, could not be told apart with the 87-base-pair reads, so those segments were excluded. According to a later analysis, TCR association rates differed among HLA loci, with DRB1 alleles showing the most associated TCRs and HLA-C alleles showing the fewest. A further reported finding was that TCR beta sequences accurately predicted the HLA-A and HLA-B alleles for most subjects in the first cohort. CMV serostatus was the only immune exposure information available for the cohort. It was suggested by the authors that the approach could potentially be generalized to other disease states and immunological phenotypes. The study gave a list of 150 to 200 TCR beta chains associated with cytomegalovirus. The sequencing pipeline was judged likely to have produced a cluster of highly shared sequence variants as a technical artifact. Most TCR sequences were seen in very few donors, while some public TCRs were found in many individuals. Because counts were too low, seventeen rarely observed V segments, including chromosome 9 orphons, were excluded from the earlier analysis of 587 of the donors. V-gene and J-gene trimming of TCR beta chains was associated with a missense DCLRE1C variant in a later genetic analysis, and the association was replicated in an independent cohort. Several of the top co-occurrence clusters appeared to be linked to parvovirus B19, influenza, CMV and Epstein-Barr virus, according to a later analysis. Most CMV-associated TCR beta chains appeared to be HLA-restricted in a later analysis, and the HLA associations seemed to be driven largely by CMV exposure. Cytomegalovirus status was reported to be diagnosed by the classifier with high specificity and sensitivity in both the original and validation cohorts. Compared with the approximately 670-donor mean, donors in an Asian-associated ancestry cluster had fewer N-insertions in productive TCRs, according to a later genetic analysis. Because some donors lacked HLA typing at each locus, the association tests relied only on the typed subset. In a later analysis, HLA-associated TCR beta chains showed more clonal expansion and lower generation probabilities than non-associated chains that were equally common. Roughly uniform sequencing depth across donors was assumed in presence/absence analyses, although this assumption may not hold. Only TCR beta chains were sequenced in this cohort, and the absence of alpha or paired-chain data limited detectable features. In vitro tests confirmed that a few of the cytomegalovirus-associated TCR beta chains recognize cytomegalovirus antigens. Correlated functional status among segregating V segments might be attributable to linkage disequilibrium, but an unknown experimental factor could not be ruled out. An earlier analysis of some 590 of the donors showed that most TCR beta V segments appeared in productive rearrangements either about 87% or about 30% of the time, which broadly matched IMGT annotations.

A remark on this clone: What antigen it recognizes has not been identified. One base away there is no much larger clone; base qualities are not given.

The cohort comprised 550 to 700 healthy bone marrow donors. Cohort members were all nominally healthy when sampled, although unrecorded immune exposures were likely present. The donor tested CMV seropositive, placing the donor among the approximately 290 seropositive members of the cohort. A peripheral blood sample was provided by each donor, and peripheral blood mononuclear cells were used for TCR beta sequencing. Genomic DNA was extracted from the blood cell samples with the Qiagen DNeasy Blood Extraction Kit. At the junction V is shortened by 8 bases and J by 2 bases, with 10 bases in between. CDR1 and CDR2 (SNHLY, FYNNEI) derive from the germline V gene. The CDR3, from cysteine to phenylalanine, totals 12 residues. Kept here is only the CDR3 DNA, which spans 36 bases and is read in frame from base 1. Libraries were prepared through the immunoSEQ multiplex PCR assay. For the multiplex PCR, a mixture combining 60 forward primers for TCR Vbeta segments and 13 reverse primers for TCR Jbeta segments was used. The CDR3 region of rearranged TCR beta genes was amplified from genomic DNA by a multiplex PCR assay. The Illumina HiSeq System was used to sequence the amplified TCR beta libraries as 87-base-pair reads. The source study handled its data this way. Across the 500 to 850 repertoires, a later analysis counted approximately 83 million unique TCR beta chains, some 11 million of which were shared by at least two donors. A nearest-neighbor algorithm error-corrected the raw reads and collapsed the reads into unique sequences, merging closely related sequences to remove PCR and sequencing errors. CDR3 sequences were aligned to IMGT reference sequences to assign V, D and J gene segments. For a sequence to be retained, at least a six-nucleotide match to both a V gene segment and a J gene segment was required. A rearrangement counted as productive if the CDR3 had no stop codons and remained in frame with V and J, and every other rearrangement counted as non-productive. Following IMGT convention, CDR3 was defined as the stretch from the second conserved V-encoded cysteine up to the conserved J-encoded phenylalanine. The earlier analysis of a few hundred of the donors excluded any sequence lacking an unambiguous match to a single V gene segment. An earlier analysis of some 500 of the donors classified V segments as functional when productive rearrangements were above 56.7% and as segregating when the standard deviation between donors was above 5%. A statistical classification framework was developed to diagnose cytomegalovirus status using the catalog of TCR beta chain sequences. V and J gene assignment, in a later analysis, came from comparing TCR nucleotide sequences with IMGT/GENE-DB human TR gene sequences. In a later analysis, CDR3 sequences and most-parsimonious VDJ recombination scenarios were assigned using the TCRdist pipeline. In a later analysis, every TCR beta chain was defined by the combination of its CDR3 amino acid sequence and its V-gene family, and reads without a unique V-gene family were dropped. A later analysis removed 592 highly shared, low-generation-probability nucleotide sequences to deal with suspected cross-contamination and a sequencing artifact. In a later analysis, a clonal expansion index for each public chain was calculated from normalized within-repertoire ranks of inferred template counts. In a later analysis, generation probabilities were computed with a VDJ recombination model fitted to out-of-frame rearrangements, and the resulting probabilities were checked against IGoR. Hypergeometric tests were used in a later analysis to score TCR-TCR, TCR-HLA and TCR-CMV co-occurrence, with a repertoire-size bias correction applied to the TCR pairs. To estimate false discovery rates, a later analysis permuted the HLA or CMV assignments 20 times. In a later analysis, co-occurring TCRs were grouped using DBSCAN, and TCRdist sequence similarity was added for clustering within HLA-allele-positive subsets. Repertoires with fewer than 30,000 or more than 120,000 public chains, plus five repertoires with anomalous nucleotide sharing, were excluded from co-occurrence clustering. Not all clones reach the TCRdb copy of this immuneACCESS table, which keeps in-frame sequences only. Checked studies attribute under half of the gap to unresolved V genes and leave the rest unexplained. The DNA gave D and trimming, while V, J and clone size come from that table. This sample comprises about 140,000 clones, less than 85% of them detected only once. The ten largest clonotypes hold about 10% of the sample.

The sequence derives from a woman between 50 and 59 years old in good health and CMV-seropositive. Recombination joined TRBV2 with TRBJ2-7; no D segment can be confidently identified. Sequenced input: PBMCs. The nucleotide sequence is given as TGTGCCAGCGTCTTGGCAGCCTACGAGCAGTACTTC. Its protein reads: CASVLAAYEQYF.